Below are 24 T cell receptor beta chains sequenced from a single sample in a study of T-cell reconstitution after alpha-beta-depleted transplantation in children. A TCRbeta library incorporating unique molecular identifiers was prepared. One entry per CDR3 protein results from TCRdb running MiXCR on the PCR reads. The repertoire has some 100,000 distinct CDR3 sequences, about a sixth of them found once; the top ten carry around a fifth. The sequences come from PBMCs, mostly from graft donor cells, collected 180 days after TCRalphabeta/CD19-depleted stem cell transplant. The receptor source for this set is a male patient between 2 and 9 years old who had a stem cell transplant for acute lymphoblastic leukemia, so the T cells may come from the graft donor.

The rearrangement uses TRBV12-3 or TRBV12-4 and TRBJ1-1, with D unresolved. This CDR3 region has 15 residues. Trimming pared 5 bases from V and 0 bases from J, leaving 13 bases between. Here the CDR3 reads CASSPPRPMNTEAFF. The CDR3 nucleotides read TGTGCCAGCAGTCCCCCCCGTCCTATGAACACTGAAGCTTTCTTT.

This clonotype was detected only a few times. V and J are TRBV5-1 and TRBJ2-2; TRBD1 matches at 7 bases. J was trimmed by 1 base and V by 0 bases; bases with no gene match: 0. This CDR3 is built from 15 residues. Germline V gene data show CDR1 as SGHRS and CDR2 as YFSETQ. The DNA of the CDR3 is TGCGCCAGCAGCTTGGGACAGGGGAACACCGGGGAGCTGTTTTTT. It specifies CASSLGQGNTGELFF. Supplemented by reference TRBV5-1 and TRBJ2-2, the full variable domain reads KAGVTQTPRYLIKTRGQQVTLSCSPISGHRSVSWYQQTPGQGLQFLFEYFSETQRNKGNFPGRFSGRQFSNSRSEMNVSTLELGDSALYLCASSLGQGNTGELFFGEGSRLTVL.

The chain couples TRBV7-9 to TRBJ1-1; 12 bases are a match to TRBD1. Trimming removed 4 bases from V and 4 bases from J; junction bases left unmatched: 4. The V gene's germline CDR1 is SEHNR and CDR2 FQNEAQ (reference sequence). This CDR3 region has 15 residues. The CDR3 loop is CASSWGQGAGTEAFF. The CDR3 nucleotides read TGTGCCAGCAGCTGGGGACAGGGGGCTGGCACTGAAGCTTTCTTT.

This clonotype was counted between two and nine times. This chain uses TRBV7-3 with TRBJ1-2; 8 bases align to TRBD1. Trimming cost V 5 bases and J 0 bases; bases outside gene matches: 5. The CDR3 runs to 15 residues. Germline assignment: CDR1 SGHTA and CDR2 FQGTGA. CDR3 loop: CASSLSRGPNYGYTF. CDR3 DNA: TGTGCCAGCAGCCTCTCCAGGGGGCCTAACTATGGCTACACCTTC.

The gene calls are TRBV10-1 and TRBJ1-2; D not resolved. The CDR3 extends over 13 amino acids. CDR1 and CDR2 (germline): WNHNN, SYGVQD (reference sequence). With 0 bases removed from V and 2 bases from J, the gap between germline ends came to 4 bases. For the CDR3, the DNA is TGCGCCAGCAGTGAGTCGTGGAACTATGGCTACACCTTC. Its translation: CASSESWNYGYTF.

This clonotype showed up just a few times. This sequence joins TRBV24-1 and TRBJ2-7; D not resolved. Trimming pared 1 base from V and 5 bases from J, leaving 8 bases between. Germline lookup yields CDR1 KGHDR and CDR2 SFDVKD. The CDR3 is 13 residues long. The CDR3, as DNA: TGTGCCACCAGTGATTTACCTAGTGACGAGCAGTACTTC. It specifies CATSDLPSDEQYF.

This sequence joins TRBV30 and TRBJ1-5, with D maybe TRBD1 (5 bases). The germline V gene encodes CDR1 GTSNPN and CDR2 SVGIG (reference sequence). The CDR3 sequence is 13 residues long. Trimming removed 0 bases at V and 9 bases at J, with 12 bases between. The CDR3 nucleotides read TGTGCCTGGAGTGTAAAGGGGCCAGTGCCCCAGCATTTT. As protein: CAWSVKGPVPQHF.

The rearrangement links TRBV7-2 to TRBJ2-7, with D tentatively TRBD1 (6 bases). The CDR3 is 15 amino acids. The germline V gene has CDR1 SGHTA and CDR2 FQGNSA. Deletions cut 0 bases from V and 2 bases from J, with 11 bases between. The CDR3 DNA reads TGTGCCAGCAGCTTAGCAGAAGGGGGAACCTACGAGCAGTACTTC. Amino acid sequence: CASSLAEGGTYEQYF.

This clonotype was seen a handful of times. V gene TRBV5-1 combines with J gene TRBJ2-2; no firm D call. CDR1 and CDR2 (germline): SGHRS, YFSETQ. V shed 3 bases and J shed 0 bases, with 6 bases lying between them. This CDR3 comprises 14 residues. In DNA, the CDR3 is TGCGCCAGCAGCTACGGAGCGAACACCGGGGAGCTGTTTTTT. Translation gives CASSYGANTGELFF.

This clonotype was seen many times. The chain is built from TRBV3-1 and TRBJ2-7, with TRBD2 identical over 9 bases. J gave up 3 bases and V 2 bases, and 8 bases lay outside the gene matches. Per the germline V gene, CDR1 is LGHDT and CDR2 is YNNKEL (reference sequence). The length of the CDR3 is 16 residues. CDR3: CASSQTRAGGLYEQYF. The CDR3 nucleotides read TGTGCCAGCAGCCAAACTAGAGCGGGGGGCCTCTACGAGCAGTACTTC.

The CDR3 loop reads CASTPEQSHEQYF. The CDR3 DNA follows: TGTGCCAGCACTCCAGAACAGTCCCACGAGCAGTACTTC. The rearrangement joins TRBV12-3 or TRBV12-4 to TRBJ2-7; D remains unclear. This CDR3 contains 13 residues. Trimming took off 7 bases at V and 5 bases at J, with 15 bases between the two ends.

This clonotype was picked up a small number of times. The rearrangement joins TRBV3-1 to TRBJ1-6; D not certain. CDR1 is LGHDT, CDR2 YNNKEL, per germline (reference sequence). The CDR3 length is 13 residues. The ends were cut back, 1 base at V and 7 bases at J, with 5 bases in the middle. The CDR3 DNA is TGTGCCAGCAGCCAAGGGAAGAATTCACCCCTCCACTTT. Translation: CASSQGKNSPLHF.

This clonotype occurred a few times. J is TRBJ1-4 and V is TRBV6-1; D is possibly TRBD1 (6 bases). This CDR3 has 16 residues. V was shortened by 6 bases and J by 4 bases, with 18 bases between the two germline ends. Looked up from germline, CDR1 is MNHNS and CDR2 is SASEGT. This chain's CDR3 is CASSRTLQGGNEKLFF. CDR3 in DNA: TGTGCCAGCAGCCGGACTCTACAGGGTGGTAATGAAAAACTGTTTTTT.

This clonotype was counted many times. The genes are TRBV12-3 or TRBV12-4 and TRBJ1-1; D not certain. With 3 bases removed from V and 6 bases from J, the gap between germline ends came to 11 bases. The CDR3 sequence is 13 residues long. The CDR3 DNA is TGTGCCAGCAGTTTGACGACCAGCTCTGAAGCTTTCTTT. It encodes CASSLTTSSEAFF.

The CDR3: CASSLPDARDYGYTF. CDR3 coding DNA: TGCGCCAGCAGCCTTCCCGACGCGCGAGACTATGGCTACACCTTC. The chain joins TRBV5-1 to TRBJ1-2; D is undetermined. Germline V gene data show CDR1 as SGHRS and CDR2 as YFSETQ. Between the trimmed V and J ends, which lost 4 bases and 3 bases, there was a span of 16 bases. The CDR3 contains 15 residues.

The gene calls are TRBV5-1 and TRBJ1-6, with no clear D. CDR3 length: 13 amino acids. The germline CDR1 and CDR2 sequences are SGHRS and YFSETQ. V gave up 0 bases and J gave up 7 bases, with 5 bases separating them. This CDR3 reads CASSLARNSPLHF. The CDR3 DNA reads TGCGCCAGCAGCTTGGCCCGCAATTCACCCCTCCACTTT.

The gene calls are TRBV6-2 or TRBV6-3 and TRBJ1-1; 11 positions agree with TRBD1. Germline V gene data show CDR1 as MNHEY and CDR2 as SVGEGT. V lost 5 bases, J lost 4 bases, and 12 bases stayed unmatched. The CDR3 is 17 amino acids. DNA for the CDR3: TGTGCCAGCAGTCCGTTCATCCGGGACAGGGGGGGCACTGAAGCTTTCTTT. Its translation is CASSPFIRDRGGTEAFF.

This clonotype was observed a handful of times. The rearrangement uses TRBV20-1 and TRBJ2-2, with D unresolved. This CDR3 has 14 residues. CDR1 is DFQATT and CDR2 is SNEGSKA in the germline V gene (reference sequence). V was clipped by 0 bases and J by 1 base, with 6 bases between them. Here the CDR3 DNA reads TGCAGTGCTAGAGACCCCCAGAACACCGGGGAGCTGTTTTTT. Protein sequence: CSARDPQNTGELFF.

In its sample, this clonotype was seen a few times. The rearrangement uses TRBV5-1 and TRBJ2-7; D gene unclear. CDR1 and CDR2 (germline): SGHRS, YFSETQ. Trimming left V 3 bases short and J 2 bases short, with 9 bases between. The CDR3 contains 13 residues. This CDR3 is CASSSPGTYEQYF. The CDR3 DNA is TGCGCCAGCAGCTCGCCGGGCACCTACGAGCAGTACTTC.

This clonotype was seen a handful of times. The CDR3 region is CASSPSTGTGDYEQYF. The CDR3 bases are TGTGCCAGCAGCCCTTCAACCGGGACAGGGGATTACGAGCAGTACTTC. The genes are TRBV3-1 and TRBJ2-7, with 10 bases that match TRBD1. Losses at the gene ends were 4 bases for V and 4 bases for J; bases not matched to a gene: 10. The CDR3 is made up of 16 amino acids. Looked up from germline, CDR1 is LGHDT and CDR2 is YNNKEL (reference sequence).

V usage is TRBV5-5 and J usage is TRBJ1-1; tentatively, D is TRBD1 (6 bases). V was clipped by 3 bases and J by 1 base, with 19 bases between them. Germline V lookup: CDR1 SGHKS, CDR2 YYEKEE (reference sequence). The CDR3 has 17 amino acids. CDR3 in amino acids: CASSWAGLGQTNTEAFF. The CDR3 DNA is TGTGCCAGCAGCTGGGCAGGCTTAGGACAGACGAACACTGAAGCTTTCTTT.

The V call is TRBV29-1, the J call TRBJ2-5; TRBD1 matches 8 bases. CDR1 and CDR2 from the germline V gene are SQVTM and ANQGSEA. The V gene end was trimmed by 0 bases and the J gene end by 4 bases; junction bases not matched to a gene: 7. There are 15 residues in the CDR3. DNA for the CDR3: TGCAGCGTTGAAGATGGCCAGGGGGCGAGAGAGACCCAGTACTTC. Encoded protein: CSVEDGQGARETQYF. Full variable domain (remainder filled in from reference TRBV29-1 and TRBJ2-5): SAVISQKPSRDICQRGTSLTIQCQVDSQVTMMFWYRQQPGQSLTLIATANQGSEATYESGFVIDKFPISRPNLTFSTLTVSNMSPEDSSIYLCSVEDGQGARETQYFGPGTRLLVL.

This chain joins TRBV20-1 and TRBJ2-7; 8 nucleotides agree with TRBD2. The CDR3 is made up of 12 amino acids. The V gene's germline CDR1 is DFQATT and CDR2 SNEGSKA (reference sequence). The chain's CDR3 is CREVAGNCEQYF. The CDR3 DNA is TGCAGGGAGGTAGCGGGGAATTGCGAGCAGTACTTC.

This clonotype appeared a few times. The chain's CDR3 is CASRLDRDTEAFF. The CDR3 DNA reads TGTGCCAGCAGGTTGGACCGGGACACTGAAGCTTTCTTT. V is TRBV7-9 and J is TRBJ1-1; D is unresolved. V gave up 6 bases and J gave up 3 bases, with 11 bases separating them. There are 13 residues in the CDR3. Per the germline V gene, CDR1 is SEHNR and CDR2 is FQNEAQ (reference sequence).